This T cell receptor beta chain appears in the sequencing data of a study of T cell repertoires in cytomegalovirus infection. TCRdb recomputed calls from the reads with MiXCR, one row per CDR3 protein. Here the sample spans 450,000 to 600,000 distinct CDR3 sequences, roughly a third being singletons. The CDR3 runs to 16 residues. Germline V gives CDR1 SGHAT, CDR2 FQNNGV. Trimming at V came to 5 bases and at J to 8 bases, leaving 12 bases not matched to a gene. Only a few counts were recorded for this clonotype. Its antigen is not known. The V gene is TRBV11-2, the J gene TRBJ2-1, with TRBD2 matching over 10 bases. This material consisted of cultured PBMCs, taken from culture after CMV antigen stimulation. The source is a human donor in good health (CMV status not recorded). Some clones in this sample may be carry-over from other donors' samples. CDR3: CASSKTGTSDYYEQFF. As DNA, the CDR3 is TGTGCCAGCAGCAAAACTGGGACTAGCGATTACTATGAGCAGTTCTTC.